This T cell receptor beta chain was documented in a study of blood T cell repertoires in COVID-19. The V gene's germline CDR1 is MDHEN and CDR2 SYDVKM. This CDR3 region has 16 residues. Trimming took off 11 bases at V and 1 base at J, with 21 bases between the two ends. In the source study's methods: Counts of nucleated cells, estimated from reference gene primer amplification, were obtained. Measured with immunoSEQ multiplex PCR; TCRdb has only the in-frame clones, and not every one. The V and J calls and clone size were taken over from that table, and D and trimming were inferred from the DNA. The table lists nearly 100,000 clones, approximately 80% of them singletons, with roughly a tenth in the top ten.

The chain links TRBV28 to TRBJ2-1, with D possibly TRBD2 on 6 matching bases. Sequencing input: peripheral blood. The sequence came from a man aged 70 or older with acute or convalescent COVID-19. In DNA form, the CDR3 reads TGTGCCGCCCCTTCGGACCGCGCGGGATCCTACAATGAGCAGTTCTTC. Protein product: CAAPSDRAGSYNEQFF.